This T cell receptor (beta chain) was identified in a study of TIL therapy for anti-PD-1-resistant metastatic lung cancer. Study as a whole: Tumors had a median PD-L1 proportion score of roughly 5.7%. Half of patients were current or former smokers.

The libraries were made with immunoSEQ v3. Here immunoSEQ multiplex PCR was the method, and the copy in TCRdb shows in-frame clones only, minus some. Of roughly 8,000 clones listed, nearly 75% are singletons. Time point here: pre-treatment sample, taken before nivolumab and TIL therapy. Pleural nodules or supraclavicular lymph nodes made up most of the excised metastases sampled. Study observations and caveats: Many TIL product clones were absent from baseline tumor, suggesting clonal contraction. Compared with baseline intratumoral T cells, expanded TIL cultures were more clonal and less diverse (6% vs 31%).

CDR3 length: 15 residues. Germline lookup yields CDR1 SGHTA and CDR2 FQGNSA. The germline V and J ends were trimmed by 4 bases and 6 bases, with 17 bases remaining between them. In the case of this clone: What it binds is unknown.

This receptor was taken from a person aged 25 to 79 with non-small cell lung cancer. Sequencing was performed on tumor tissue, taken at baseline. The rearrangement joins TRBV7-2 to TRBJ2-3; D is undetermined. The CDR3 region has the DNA TGTGCCAGCAGCTCCTCCCGGGCCGCATCCGATACGCAGTATTTT. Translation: CASSSSRAASDTQYF.